A selection of T cell receptor beta chains follows, all from one sample in a study of identical twins. TCRdb fed the 5' RACE reads into MiXCR, producing one record per CDR3 protein. The table lists 400,000 to 600,000 distinct CDR3 sequences, about 22% of them singletons, with about 0.5% in the top ten. In addition, the sample was reused for a study of yellow fever vaccine responses in identical twins.

The source material was CD4+ T cells sorted from blood. All receptors derive from a young woman in good health. The conserved cysteine and the conserved F or W are not part of the CDR3 here.

>13|TRBJ2-2|TRBV6-1
ASSADSWLTGELF
>12|TRBJ2-4|TRBV12-3/TRBV12-4
ASSSADRGLGRY
>12|TRBJ2-2|TRBV7-2
ASSLGKNTGELF
>10|TRBJ1-5|TRBV20-1
SASGGDQPQH
>10|TRBJ2-1|TRBV2
ASTFQANEQF
>14|TRBJ2-2|TRBV7-8
ASSLSTVTGTVELF
>12|TRBJ1-1|TRBV10-3
AITTDRGVTEAF
>11|TRBJ2-6|TRBV29-1
SVADSGANVLT
>14|TRBJ2-7|TRBV4-1
ASSHWKSDRVYEQY
>14|TRBJ2-2|TRBV15
ATSIRTKAPTGELF
>13|TRBJ2-3|TRBV9
ASSVSLGNTDTQY
>13|TRBJ2-7|TRBV28
ATRRGGGAAYEQY
>17|TRBJ2-5|TRBV14
ASSQGTQAGLSSAWTQY
>13|TRBJ2-1|TRBV5-1
ASIPNSGRAGEQF
>10|TRBJ2-7|TRBV3-1
ASSQTSSEQY
>12|TRBJ1-4|TRBV20-1
SATWTGQNEKLF
>13|TRBJ2-1|TRBV11-2
ASSLGSKSYNEQF
>13|TRBJ2-1|TRBV24-1
ATSGTGLGSNEQF
>12|TRBJ2-3|TRBV2
ASSDGLGGDTQY
>13|TRBJ2-2|TRBV29-1
SVWTSGSGTGELF
>12|TRBJ2-3|TRBV10-3
AISGRGSTDTQY
>12|TRBJ2-4|TRBV3-1
ASRSTRTGNIQY
>13|TRBJ2-1|TRBV5-1
ASSFYGDSYNEQF
>13|TRBJ2-1|TRBV5-1
ASSLSGGGAFEQF
>11|TRBJ1-1|TRBV29-1
SVGGTLNTEAF
>13|TRBJ2-1|TRBV27
ASSLGGGFYNEQF
>12|TRBJ1-6|TRBV12-3/TRBV12-4
ASRLQGSGSPLH
>11|TRBJ1-2|TRBV20-1
SARRGDPYGYT
>12|TRBJ1-4|TRBV12-3/TRBV12-4
ASSLRQPNEKLF
>13|TRBJ1-5|TRBV19
ASRTGASGIQPQH